Each of the 4 T cell receptor beta chains below was sequenced from the same sample in a study of blood T cell repertoires in COVID-19. Sequencing was performed with immunoSEQ multiplex PCR; in TCRdb, only in-frame clones are kept and a portion is missing. Of approximately 90,000 clones in the sample, 75% to 90% were seen once. The specimen sequenced was peripheral blood. These receptors originate from a man aged 60-69 years with acute or convalescent COVID-19.

The V and J genes are TRBV30 and TRBJ1-6; 9 positions match TRBD1. CDR1 GTSNPN and CDR2 SVGIG come from the germline V gene (reference sequence). The J segment lost 6 bases and the V segment lost 3 bases, leaving 9 bases of the junction unmatched. The CDR3 is 16 amino acids. DNA for the CDR3: TGTGCCTGGAGCCCGGGACAGGGTGCCGGTAATTCACCCCTCCACTTT. Its protein is CAWSPGQGAGNSPLHF.

This clone has only a few counts. The chain combines TRBV7-9 with TRBJ1-2, with 8 bases lining up with TRBD1. Germline V gene lookup returns CDR1 SEHNR and CDR2 FQNEAQ (reference sequence). V gave up 0 bases and J gave up 7 bases; unmatched junction bases: 10. The CDR3 extends over 16 amino acids. The CDR3 loop reads CASSLAAPGGIGGYTF. DNA for the CDR3: TGTGCCAGCAGCTTAGCGGCGCCAGGGGGCATAGGTGGCTACACCTTC.

This clone has more than one count but fewer than ten. The CDR3 reads CASSQEPPGESFSYEQYF. Here the CDR3 DNA reads TGTGCCAGCAGCCAAGAACCCCCAGGCGAAAGTTTCTCCTACGAGCAGTACTTC. The V gene is TRBV4-2, the J gene TRBJ2-7; D unresolved. CDR1 and CDR2 from the germline V gene are LGHNA and YNFKEQ. With 0 bases removed from V and 0 bases from J, the gap between germline ends came to 18 bases. The CDR3 is made up of 18 amino acids.

The rearrangement joins TRBV7-8 to TRBJ1-6; D is perhaps TRBD1 (5 bases). Looked up from germline, CDR1 is SGHVS and CDR2 is FQNEAQ. This CDR3 is built from 18 residues. V dropped 2 bases and J dropped 0 bases, with 14 bases sitting between them. CDR3 coding DNA: TGTGCCAGCAGCTTACGCCAGACAGCCAGCTCCTATAATTCACCCCTCCACTTT. It yields the protein CASSLRQTASSYNSPLHF. Full variable domain (missing parts from reference TRBV7-8 and TRBJ1-6): GAGVSQSPRYKVAKRGQDVALRCDPISGHVSLFWYQQALGQGPEFLTYFQNEAQLDKSGLPSDRFFAERPEGSVSTLKIQRTQQEDSAVYLCASSLRQTASSYNSPLHFGNGTRLTVT.